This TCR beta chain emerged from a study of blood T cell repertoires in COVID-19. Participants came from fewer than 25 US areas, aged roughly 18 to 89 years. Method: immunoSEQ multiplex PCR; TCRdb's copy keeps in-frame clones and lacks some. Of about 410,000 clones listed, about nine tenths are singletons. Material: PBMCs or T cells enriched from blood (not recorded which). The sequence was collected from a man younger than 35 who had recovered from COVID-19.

The CDR3 DNA is TGTGCCACCAGCCCGGACAGGTTGAACACCGGGGAGCTGTTTTTT. It translates to CATSPDRLNTGELFF. The genes are TRBV24-1 and TRBJ2-2; the match to TRBD1 covers 7 bases. Germline CDR1 reads KGHDR; CDR2 reads SFDVKD. V was clipped by 7 bases and J by 1 base; unmatched bases: 5. The CDR3 length is 15 residues.